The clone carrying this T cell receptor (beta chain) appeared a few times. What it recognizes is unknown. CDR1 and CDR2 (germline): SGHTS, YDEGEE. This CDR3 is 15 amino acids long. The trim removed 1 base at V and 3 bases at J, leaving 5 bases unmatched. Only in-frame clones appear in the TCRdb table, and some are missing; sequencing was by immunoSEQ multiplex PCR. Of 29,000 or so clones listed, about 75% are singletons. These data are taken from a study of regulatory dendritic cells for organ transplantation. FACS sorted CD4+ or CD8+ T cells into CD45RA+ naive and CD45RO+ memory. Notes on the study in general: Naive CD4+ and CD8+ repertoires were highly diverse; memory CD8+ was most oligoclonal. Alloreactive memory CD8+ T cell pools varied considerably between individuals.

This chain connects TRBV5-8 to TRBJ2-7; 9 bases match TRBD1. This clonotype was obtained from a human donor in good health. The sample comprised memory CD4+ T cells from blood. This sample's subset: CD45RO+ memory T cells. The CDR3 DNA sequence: TGTGCCAGCAGCTTGTCCGGGACAGGGATCTACGAGCAGTACTTC. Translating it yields CASSLSGTGIYEQYF.